This T cell receptor beta chain is from a study of HIV-infected children after antiretroviral therapy interruption. Overall study: Continuous-treatment samples came from weeks 0, 48 and 150. Findings and caveats of the study: The Gini coefficient of naive CD4+ repertoires rose, returning to baseline by 3 years.

This clonotype was picked up a small number of times. What it binds is unknown. A 3' RACE protocol on RNA, with unique molecular identifiers, produced the TCR library. One entry per CDR3 protein, called by TCRdb with MiXCR from the 3' RACE reads. The sample has about 46,000 distinct CDR3 sequences; 4.3% are singletons. The CDR3 consists of 15 residues. V was pared by 6 bases and J by 0 bases, with 15 bases between. Germline CDR1 is LNHDA and CDR2 is SQIVND (reference sequence). Treatment given: PENTA 11 planned treatment interruption arm or continuous ART arm. At least 5 million viable PBMCs were required per cryopreserved sample.

The genes are TRBV19 and TRBJ2-7, with D unresolved. Here the sequenced sample was CD45RA+ CD4+ T cells from PBMCs, pooled from several time points, taken from a donor given antiretroviral therapy, either interrupted or continuous. Subset noted: naive CD4+ CD45RA+ CD45RO- T cells. The TCR sequence derives from a pool of human donors with HIV. The CDR3 spells CASRMAPIPSYEQYF. In DNA, the CDR3 is TGTGCCAGTAGAATGGCCCCCATACCCTCCTACGAGCAGTACTTC.